A selection of T cell receptor beta chains follows, all from one sample in a study of breast tumors, draining lymph nodes, adjacent tissues. TCRdb reanalysed the multiplex PCR reads using MiXCR and keeps one entry per CDR3 protein. The sample shows some 120,000 distinct CDR3 sequences, 20% of them seen only once. The sequenced sample consisted of axillary lymph node tissue. The receptors here all came from a female donor with breast cancer. Some clones in this sample may be carry-over from other donors' samples. Both conserved end residues are part of each CDR3. The D gene is left open where the match is weak. Clone size is given for some rows only: seen once, a few or many times, or a class if the clone is expanded.

D,size,length,V,J,CDR3,DNA
.,.,15,TRBV5-1,TRBJ2-2,CASKNGRENTGELFF,TGCGCCAGCAAGAACGGGCGGGAAAACACCGGGGAGCTGTTTTTT
TRBD2,many,18,TRBV9,TRBJ2-3,CASSVAPSGRAGTDTQYF,TGTGCCAGCAGCGTAGCCCCTAGCGGGAGGGCCGGCACAGATACGCAGTATTTT
TRBD1,many,15,TRBV20-1,TRBJ2-5,CSALHTRQGAETQYF,TGCAGTGCTTTGCACACCAGACAGGGGGCAGAGACCCAGTACTTC
TRBD1,few,15,TRBV3-1,TRBJ1-6,CASSQRGQNNSPLHF,TGTGCCAGCAGCCAAAGGGGACAGAATAATTCACCCCTCCACTTT
.,many,14,TRBV12-3/TRBV12-4,TRBJ1-2,CASSLDPRVDGYTF,TGTGCCAGCAGTTTGGACCCCCGGGTTGATGGCTACACCTTC
.,many,11,TRBV30,TRBJ2-1,CAWSAGFEQFF,TGTGCCTGGAGTGCAGGGTTTGAGCAGTTCTTC
.,many,11,TRBV6-5,TRBJ1-3,CASSRGNTIYF,TGTGCCAGCAGTCGAGGAAACACCATATATTTT
.,.,13,TRBV3-1,TRBJ1-2,CASSQFNNYGYTF,TGTGCCAGCAGCCAATTTAATAACTATGGCTACACCTTC
.,many,14,TRBV19,TRBJ2-2,CASNRAPETGELFF,TGTGCCAGTAATAGGGCCCCGGAAACCGGGGAGCTGTTTTTT
.,many,14,TRBV20-1,TRBJ2-7,CSARGLRGSYEQYF,TGCAGTGCTAGGGGGCTGCGGGGTTCCTACGAGCAGTACTTC
.,many,15,TRBV6-5,TRBJ2-7,CASRPGGLLIYEQYF,TGTGCCAGCAGGCCAGGTGGGCTGCTCATCTACGAGCAGTACTTC
TRBD1,.,14,TRBV27,TRBJ2-7,CASSLTGQGYGQYF,TGTGCCAGCAGTTTAACGGGACAGGGCTACGGGCAGTACTTC
TRBD2,many,18,TRBV20-1,TRBJ2-1,CSAPRASGGAASRDEQFF,TGCAGTGCCCCAAGGGCTAGCGGGGGGGCCGCAAGCCGCGATGAGCAGTTCTTC
TRBD2,many,17,TRBV20-1,TRBJ2-2,CSAREAGGPENTGELFF,TGCAGTGCTAGAGAAGCGGGAGGGCCGGAGAACACCGGGGAGCTGTTTTTT
.,many,13,TRBV5-8,TRBJ2-1,CASSLGRDNEQFF,TGTGCCAGCAGCTTGGGTCGGGACAATGAGCAGTTCTTC
.,many,15,TRBV6-6,TRBJ2-7,CASNKAAGPLYEQYF,TGTGCCAGCAACAAAGCGGCGGGGCCCCTCTACGAGCAGTACTTC
.,many,13,TRBV7-3,TRBJ2-2,CASSASNTGELFF,TGTGCCAGCAGCGCTTCGAACACCGGGGAGCTGTTTTTT
TRBD2,many,16,TRBV20-1,TRBJ2-1,CSARVSGGAAYNEQFF,TGCAGTGCTAGAGTCTCCGGGGGGGCCGCGTACAATGAGCAGTTCTTC
TRBD2,many,15,TRBV5-4,TRBJ2-1,CASSLVTGGDNEQFF,TGTGCCAGCAGCTTGGTTACGGGGGGAGACAATGAGCAGTTCTTC
.,many,14,TRBV7-8,TRBJ2-7,CASSLGGTIYEQYF,TGTGCCAGCAGCTTAGGAGGGACCATCTACGAGCAGTACTTC
.,many,16,TRBV6-5,TRBJ1-6,CASSRPAQGYNSPLHF,TGTGCCAGCAGCCGGCCAGCCCAGGGATATAATTCACCCCTCCACTTT
.,many,14,TRBV14,TRBJ2-3,CASSQDSWADTQYF,TGTGCCAGCAGCCAAGACTCTTGGGCAGATACGCAGTATTTT
.,many,20,TRBV4-1,TRBJ1-6,CASSPTAKRVYSDSGSPLHF,TGCGCCAGCAGTCCAACTGCAAAACGGGTGTATTCGGACAGCGGTTCACCCCTCCACTTT
.,many,12,TRBV12-3/TRBV12-4,TRBJ2-3,CASSLLQDTQYF,TGTGCCAGCAGTTTACTCCAAGATACGCAGTATTTT
TRBD2,many,15,TRBV19,TRBJ2-3,CASSMAGVSTDTQYF,TGTGCCAGTAGTATGGCGGGGGTTAGCACAGATACGCAGTATTTT
TRBD1,many,12,TRBV20-1,TRBJ2-1,CSAGTGVDEQFF,TGCAGTGCTGGAACAGGGGTGGATGAGCAGTTCTTC
.,many,12,TRBV7-2,TRBJ2-3,CASSFDWDTQYF,TGTGCCAGCAGCTTCGACTGGGATACGCAGTATTTT
TRBD1,many,17,TRBV10-3,TRBJ1-6,CAINPDGTGGRNSPLHF,TGTGCCATCAATCCAGACGGGACAGGGGGGCGTAATTCACCCCTCCACTTT
TRBD2,few,15,TRBV5-1,TRBJ2-5,CASSPSSGGFETQYF,TGCGCCAGCAGCCCCAGTAGCGGGGGGTTCGAGACCCAGTACTTC
TRBD2,many,17,TRBV3-1,TRBJ2-7,CASSQFLAGAITYEQYF,TGTGCCAGCAGCCAATTCCTAGCGGGAGCGATTACCTACGAGCAGTACTTC
TRBD1,many,15,TRBV7-6,TRBJ2-1,CASGAGTGFFDEQFF,TGTGCCAGCGGAGCCGGGACAGGGTTCTTCGATGAGCAGTTCTTC
TRBD2,many,14,TRBV2,TRBJ2-3,CASKKRGLTDTQYF,TGTGCCAGCAAGAAGCGGGGGTTGACAGATACGCAGTATTTT
.,many,13,TRBV11-2,TRBJ2-7,CASSESRAYEQYF,TGTGCCAGCAGCGAAAGTCGGGCCTACGAGCAGTACTTC
TRBD1,many,15,TRBV9,TRBJ2-1,CASSSTGQGFDEQFF,TGTGCCAGCAGCTCTACGGGACAGGGGTTCGATGAGCAGTTCTTC
.,many,14,TRBV5-1,TRBJ2-7,CASSLEGRVSEQYF,TGCGCCAGCAGCTTGGAGGGCAGGGTGAGCGAGCAGTACTTC
TRBD1,many,13,TRBV5-8,TRBJ2-7,CASSEGTGDEQYF,TGTGCCAGCAGCGAAGGGACAGGGGACGAGCAGTACTTC
TRBD1,.,14,TRBV20-1,TRBJ1-5,CSAQDRVSNQPQHF,TGCAGTGCCCAGGACAGGGTAAGCAATCAGCCCCAGCATTTT
TRBD1,many,17,TRBV15,TRBJ2-3,CATSPQGERSSTDTQYF,TGTGCCACCAGCCCACAGGGGGAGCGCTCAAGCACAGATACGCAGTATTTT
.,many,13,TRBV14,TRBJ2-7,CASSGEPFYEQYF,TGTGCCAGCAGCGGGGAGCCATTCTACGAGCAGTACTTC
.,many,11,TRBV12-3/TRBV12-4,TRBJ2-1,CASRTGSEQFF,TGTGCCAGCAGGACAGGCTCCGAGCAGTTCTTC
.,many,13,TRBV10-2,TRBJ2-1,CASSDPPYNEQFF,TGCGCCAGCAGTGATCCACCCTACAATGAGCAGTTCTTC
TRBD2,.,15,TRBV3-1,TRBJ2-2,CASSQREGDTGELFF,TGTGCCAGCAGCCAACGGGAGGGAGACACCGGGGAGCTGTTTTTT
.,many,14,TRBV4-1,TRBJ2-2,CASSQGQNTGELFF,TGCGCCAGCAGCCAAGGGCAGAACACCGGGGAGCTGTTTTTT
TRBD1,many,15,TRBV2,TRBJ1-6,CASTGTVPYNSPLHF,TGTGCCAGCACCGGGACAGTCCCATATAATTCACCCCTCCACTTT
.,many,12,TRBV5-1,TRBJ2-7,CASSSDGYEQYF,TGCGCCAGCAGCTCCGACGGTTACGAGCAGTACTTC
TRBD2,few,18,TRBV3-1,TRBJ2-2,CASSRETSGSIGPGELFF,TGTGCCAGCAGCCGGGAGACTAGCGGGAGTATCGGGCCCGGGGAGCTGTTTTTT
TRBD2,many,14,TRBV20-1,TRBJ2-3,CSATLAGDVDTQYF,TGCAGTGCTACACTAGCGGGAGATGTGGATACGCAGTATTTT
.,many,15,TRBV10-1,TRBJ2-5,CASTIATAYQETQYF,TGCGCCAGCACCATAGCGACAGCCTACCAAGAGACCCAGTACTTC
.,many,15,TRBV7-2,TRBJ2-1,CASSLGLSSYNEQFF,TGTGCCAGCAGCTTAGGACTTAGCTCCTACAATGAGCAGTTCTTC
TRBD2,many,16,TRBV7-9,TRBJ2-5,CASSLWRSGRSETQYF,TGTGCCAGCAGCTTATGGCGTAGCGGGAGGTCGGAGACCCAGTACTTC
TRBD1,many,16,TRBV20-1,TRBJ2-7,CSAINLPGQGAYEQYF,TGCAGTGCTATAAACCTCCCGGGACAGGGGGCCTACGAGCAGTACTTC
TRBD1,many,14,TRBV10-3,TRBJ1-2,CAIRTGTGWDGYTF,TGTGCCATCAGAACCGGGACAGGTTGGGATGGCTACACCTTC
.,.,14,TRBV6-1,TRBJ1-1,CASSEPWGRTEAFF,TGTGCCAGCAGTGAGCCGTGGGGGCGGACTGAAGCTTTCTTT
TRBD2,many,14,TRBV5-5,TRBJ2-7,CASSFGTSNYEQYF,TGTGCCAGCAGCTTCGGGACTAGTAACTACGAGCAGTACTTC